The present T cell receptor (beta chain) was sequenced within a study of beta chain features in type 1 diabetes. V was pared by 5 bases and J by 5 bases, with 17 bases between. Looked up from germline, CDR1 is SGHRS and CDR2 is YFSETQ. The CDR3 runs to 14 residues. Study observations and caveats: Among all four CD4+ subsets, Type 1 diabetes patients had TCRB CDR3s that were moderately but significantly shorter. Shorter templates may be favored by PCR, equally so in patients and controls. A pattern of fewer insertions and more deletions at VDJ junctions was seen in type 1 diabetes patients. Sampled from patients, naive, central memory and Treg TCRB repertoires appeared more similar than those sampled from healthy donors. cDNA sequencing could over-represent cells with high TCR expression.

The study reverse transcribed the entire isolated RNA, so it sequenced expressed TCRB transcripts. Sequencing used immunoSEQ multiplex PCR; TCRdb keeps in-frame clones, though not all of them. Of more than 200,000 clones in the sample, under 20% were seen once. Concerning this clone itself: Its antigen is not identified.

The specimen was naive CD4+ T cells from blood. This TCR was recovered from a young man with type 1 diabetes. The chain combines TRBV5-1 with TRBJ2-7; D is perhaps TRBD1 (5 bases). The CDR3 spells CASSQGPGSHEQYF. CDR3 DNA sequence: TGCGCCAGCAGTCAGGGCCCCGGATCCCACGAGCAGTACTTC.